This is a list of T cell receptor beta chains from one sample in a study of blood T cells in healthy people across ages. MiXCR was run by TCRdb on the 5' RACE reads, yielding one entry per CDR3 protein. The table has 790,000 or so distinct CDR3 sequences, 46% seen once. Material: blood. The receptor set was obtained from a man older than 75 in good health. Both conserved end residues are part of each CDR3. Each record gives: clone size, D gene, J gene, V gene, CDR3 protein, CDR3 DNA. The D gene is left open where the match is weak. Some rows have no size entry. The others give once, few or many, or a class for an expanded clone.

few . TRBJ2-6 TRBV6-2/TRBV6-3 CASSNPRVSGANVLTF TGTGCCAGCAGTAACCCCCGGGTTTCTGGGGCCAACGTCCTGACTTTC
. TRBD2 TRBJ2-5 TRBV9 CASSATVAGGRETQYF TGTGCCAGCAGCGCTACGGTAGCGGGAGGGCGGGAGACCCAGTACTTC
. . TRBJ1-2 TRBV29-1 CSVLTGGRNYGYTF TGCAGCGTTCTGACAGGCGGGCGTAACTATGGCTACACCTTC
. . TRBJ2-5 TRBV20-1 CSARVGKGQYF TGCAGTGCTAGAGTGGGTAAGGGCCAGTACTTC
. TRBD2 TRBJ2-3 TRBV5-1 CASSYQRGTSTDTQYF TGCGCCAGCAGCTACCAGCGGGGGACAAGCACAGATACGCAGTATTTT
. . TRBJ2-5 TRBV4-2 CASSLWDGGEETQYF TGTGCCAGCAGCCTTTGGGACGGTGGGGAAGAGACCCAGTACTTC
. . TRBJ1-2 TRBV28 CASSSQQVAYGYTF TGTGCCAGCAGTTCCCAACAGGTGGCCTATGGCTACACCTTC
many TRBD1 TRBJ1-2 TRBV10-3 CAISESQGAYGYTF TGTGCCATCAGTGAGTCCCAGGGGGCCTATGGCTACACCTTC
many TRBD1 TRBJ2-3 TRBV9 CASSPRTGTSTDTQYF TGTGCCAGCAGCCCCCGGACAGGCACTAGCACAGATACGCAGTATTTT
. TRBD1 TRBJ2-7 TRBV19 CASSTPTGDEQYF TGTGCCAGTAGTACACCCACAGGGGACGAGCAGTACTTC
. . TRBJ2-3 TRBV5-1 CASSLEGYSTTDTQYF TGCGCCAGCAGCTTGGAGGGGTACTCTACCACAGATACGCAGTATTTT
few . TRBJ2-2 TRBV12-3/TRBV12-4 CASSLVVTGELFF TGTGCCAGCAGTTTAGTGGTTACCGGGGAGCTGTTTTTT
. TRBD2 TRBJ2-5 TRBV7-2 CANSLAAGPQETQYF TGTGCCAACAGCTTAGCAGCGGGGCCTCAAGAGACCCAGTACTTC
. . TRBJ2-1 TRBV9 CASSVSTGPKAQFF TGTGCCAGCAGCGTAAGTACAGGACCTAAGGCGCAGTTCTTC
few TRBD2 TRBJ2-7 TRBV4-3 CASGPASGWNHEQYF TGCGCCAGCGGACCAGCTAGCGGTTGGAACCACGAGCAGTACTTC
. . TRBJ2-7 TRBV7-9 CASSSQLVDRDSLPYEQYF TGTGCCAGCAGCTCACAATTGGTGGACCGGGACTCCCTTCCCTACGAGCAGTACTTC
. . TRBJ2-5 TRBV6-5 CASSYSSHTGETQYF TGTGCCAGCAGTTACTCGTCACACACTGGCGAGACCCAGTACTTC
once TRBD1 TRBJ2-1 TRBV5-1 CASSLKQGKHPTRQFF TGCGCCAGCAGCTTGAAACAGGGGAAACACCCAACAAGGCAGTTCTTC
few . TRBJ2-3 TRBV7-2 CASSLNRASERGTDTQYF TGTGCCAGCAGCTTAAACAGGGCGTCGGAGCGGGGAACAGATACGCAGTATTTT
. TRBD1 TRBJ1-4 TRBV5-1 CASSVDLGQGNEKLFF TGCGCCAGCAGCGTCGATCTGGGACAGGGAAACGAAAAACTGTTTTTT
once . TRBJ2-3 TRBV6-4 CASSDRPAFSTDTQYF TGTGCCAGCAGTGACCGCCCAGCGTTTAGCACAGATACGCAGTATTTT
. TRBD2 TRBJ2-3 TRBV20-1 CSAGDGVAGDTDTQYF TGCAGTGCTGGAGATGGGGTAGCGGGAGACACAGATACGCAGTATTTT
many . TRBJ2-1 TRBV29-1 CSAAVTGTGEQFF TGCAGCGCCGCTGTGACCGGGACGGGGGAGCAGTTCTTC
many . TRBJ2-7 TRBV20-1 CSARDLVRLAHTYEQYF TGCAGTGCTAGAGATCTAGTGAGGCTGGCCCATACCTACGAGCAGTACTTC
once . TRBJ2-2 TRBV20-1 CSVRITGELFF TGCAGTGTACGGATTACCGGGGAGCTGTTTTTT
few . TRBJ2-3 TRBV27 CASRELAGQDTQYF TGTGCCAGCAGAGAATTAGCGGGACAGGATACGCAGTATTTT
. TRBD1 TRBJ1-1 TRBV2 CASSRDRGVTEAFF TGTGCCAGCAGCCGGGACAGGGGCGTAACTGAAGCTTTCTTT
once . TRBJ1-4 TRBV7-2 CASSLREPETLFF TGTGCCAGCAGCTTAAGGGAGCCTGAAACACTGTTTTTT
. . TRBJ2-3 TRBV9 CASSVGGAGPTDTQYF TGTGCCAGCAGCGTAGGAGGGGCCGGCCCCACAGATACGCAGTATTTT
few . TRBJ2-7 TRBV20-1 CSARAVEGLSEQYF TGCAGTGCTAGGGCAGTCGAGGGCCTGAGCGAGCAGTACTTC
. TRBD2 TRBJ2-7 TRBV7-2 CASSDSGSLIYEQYF TGTGCCAGCAGCGATAGCGGGAGCCTTATCTACGAGCAGTACTTC
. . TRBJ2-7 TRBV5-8 CASSYEQGSEQYF TGTGCCAGCAGCTATGAACAGGGTTCCGAGCAGTACTTC
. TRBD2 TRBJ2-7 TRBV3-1 CASIRTSPSSYEQYF TGTGCCAGCATCCGGACTAGCCCAAGCTCCTACGAGCAGTACTTC
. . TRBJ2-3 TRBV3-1 CASSKRGEDTQYF TGTGCCAGCAGCAAAAGGGGTGAGGATACGCAGTATTTT
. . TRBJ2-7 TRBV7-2 CASSPPSLSPDEQYF TGTGCCAGCAGCCCACCAAGCCTCTCCCCGGACGAGCAGTACTTC
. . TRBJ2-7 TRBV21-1 CASSMGLAGVLSYEQYF TGTGCCAGCAGCATGGGACTAGCGGGAGTCCTCTCCTACGAGCAGTACTTC
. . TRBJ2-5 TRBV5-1 CASSLGTTQETQYF TGCGCCAGCAGCTTGGGGACAACCCAAGAGACCCAGTACTTC
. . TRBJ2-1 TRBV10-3 CAISGGGTGNNEQFF TGTGCCATCAGTGGAGGGGGAACCGGGAACAATGAGCAGTTCTTC
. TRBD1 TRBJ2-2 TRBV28 CASRGRGPSNTGELFF TGTGCCAGCAGGGGCAGGGGGCCATCGAACACCGGGGAGCTGTTTTTT
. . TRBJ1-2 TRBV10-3 CAISESRSTNYGYTF TGTGCCATCAGTGAGTCGAGATCCACTAACTATGGCTACACCTTC
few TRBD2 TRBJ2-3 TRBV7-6 CASSFYSGSGTDTQYF TGTGCCAGCAGCTTTTATAGCGGGAGTGGTACAGATACGCAGTATTTT
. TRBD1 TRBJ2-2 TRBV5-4 CASSSNRGKSGELFF TGTGCCAGCAGCTCTAACAGGGGAAAAAGCGGGGAGCTGTTTTTT
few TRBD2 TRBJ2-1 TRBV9 CASSVRSGSYNEQFF TGTGCCAGCAGCGTACGTAGCGGGAGCTACAATGAGCAGTTCTTC
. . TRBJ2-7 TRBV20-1 CSARTPYEQYF TGCAGTGCAAGGACGCCCTACGAGCAGTACTTC
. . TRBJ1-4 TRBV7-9 CASSSTGRGAEKLFF TGTGCCAGCAGCTCAACAGGGAGAGGGGCTGAAAAACTGTTTTTT
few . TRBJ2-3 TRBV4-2 CASSQDHSTDTQYF TGTGCCAGCAGCCAAGATCACTCCACAGATACGCAGTATTTT
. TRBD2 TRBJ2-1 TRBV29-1 CSVEPSGRVNEQFF TGCAGCGTTGAACCTAGCGGTAGGGTCAATGAGCAGTTCTTC
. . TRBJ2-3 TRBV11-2 CASSLRPYTDTQYF TGTGCCAGCAGCTTACGTCCTTACACAGATACGCAGTATTTT
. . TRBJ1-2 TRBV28 CASSLSPGAYGYTF TGTGCCAGCAGTTTATCCCCAGGTGCCTATGGCTACACCTTC
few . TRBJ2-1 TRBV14 CASSLRSGFGSYNEQFF TGTGCCAGCAGCCTACGCTCGGGGTTTGGGTCCTACAATGAGCAGTTCTTC
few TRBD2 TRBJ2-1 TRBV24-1 CATSEWTSGTHNEQFF TGTGCCACCAGTGAGTGGACTAGCGGGACGCACAATGAGCAGTTCTTC
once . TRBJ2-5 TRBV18 CASQTTGLGEQYF TGTGCCAGCCAGACCACGGGGTTAGGTGAGCAGTACTTC
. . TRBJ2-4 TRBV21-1 CASSPMGQGMTIQYF TGTGCCAGCAGCCCTATGGGACAGGGTATGACCATTCAGTACTTC
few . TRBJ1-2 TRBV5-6 CASSYSASGYTF TGTGCCAGCAGCTACTCGGCCTCTGGCTACACCTTC
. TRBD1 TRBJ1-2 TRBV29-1 CSVIPSGQGFYGYTF TGCAGCGTCATTCCGTCAGGACAGGGGTTTTATGGCTACACCTTC
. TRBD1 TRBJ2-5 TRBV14 CAGSCWTGKETQYF TGTGCCGGCAGCTGTTGGACAGGGAAAGAGACCCAGTACTTC
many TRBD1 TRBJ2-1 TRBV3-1 CASSRTGNNEQFF TGTGCCAGCAGCCGGACAGGGAACAATGAGCAGTTCTTC
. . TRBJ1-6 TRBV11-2 CASSLSGQGGSPLHF TGTGCCAGCAGCTTATCGGGTCAAGGCGGCTCACCCCTCCACTTT
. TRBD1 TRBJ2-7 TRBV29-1 CSVPGTGSSYEQYF TGCAGCGTTCCCGGGACAGGGAGCTCCTACGAGCAGTACTTC